Listed here are 28 T cell receptor beta chains from one sample, sequenced in a study of T cells in Graves' hyperthyroidism and ophthalmopathy. RNA transcripts were the template for amplifying TCR beta CDR3 regions. HTBI primers were the set used in a first-round RT-PCR of the TCR CDR3. A single record per CDR3 protein comes from TCRdb applying MiXCR to the multiplex PCR reads. Of hundreds of thousands of distinct CDR3 sequences in the sample, less than 25% were seen once. The sample taken for sequencing was blood. Receptor source: a man aged 25 to 40 with Graves' ophthalmopathy.

This chain connects TRBV5-1 to TRBJ2-3, with 8 bases fitting TRBD1. Trimming cost V 2 bases and J 6 bases; bases outside gene matches: 5. Germline assignment: CDR1 SGHRS and CDR2 YFSETQ. This CDR3 has 14 amino acids. The CDR3 reads CASSLPGGRDTQYF. The CDR3 DNA is TGCGCCAGCAGCTTACCAGGGGGCAGGGATACGCAGTATTTT.

This clonotype was counted a few times. V and J are TRBV4-1 and TRBJ2-1; TRBD2 agrees at 12 bases. Germline loops: CDR1 MGHRA, CDR2 YSYEKL. This CDR3 spans 15 amino acids. J lost 2 bases, V lost 4 bases, and 0 bases had no gene match. The CDR3 region is CASSPSGRAYNEQFF. Written as DNA, the CDR3 is TGCGCCAGCAGCCCTAGCGGGAGGGCCTACAATGAGCAGTTCTTC.

In this sample, this clonotype turned up many times. For the CDR3, the DNA is TGTGCCAGCAGCTTAGGATCGGGGGCGAGTCAGCCCCAGCATTTT. This sequence encodes CASSLGSGASQPQHF. V gene TRBV7-2 combines with J gene TRBJ1-5; TRBD1 might be the D (6 bases). Germline CDR1 reads SGHTA; CDR2 reads FQGNSA. The CDR3 is made up of 15 amino acids. Between the trimmed V and J ends, which lost 1 base and 6 bases, there was a span of 13 bases. The full variable domain, with the rest looked up from reference TRBV7-2 and TRBJ1-5, is GAGVSQSPSNKVTEKGKDVELRCDPISGHTALYWYRQSLGQGLEFLIYFQGNSAPDKSGLPSDRFSAERTGGSVSTLTIQRTQQEDSAVYLCASSLGSGASQPQHFGDGTRLSIL.

The CDR3 loop is CASSPPGGNTGELFF. The DNA for the CDR3 is TGTGCCAGCAGCCCCCCGGGAGGCAACACCGGGGAGCTGTTTTTT. V is TRBV9 and J is TRBJ2-2; 7 bases are a match to TRBD2. Trimming took 4 bases from V and 2 from J; bases not matched to a gene: 5. This CDR3 contains 15 residues. Germline loops: CDR1 SGDLS, CDR2 YYNGEE.

Remarks on this clonotype: Possible read error: a much larger clone is one base away. The CDR3 bases are TGTGCCTGGAGTCTTACAGGACCTTGGGGTCCACCCCTCCACTTT. This codes for CAWSLTGPWGPPLHF. The chain couples TRBV30 to TRBJ1-6; D perhaps matches TRBD1 (5 bases). The V end lost 2 bases, the J end lost 11 bases, and 19 bases lay between the germline ends. Germline lookup yields CDR1 GTSNPN and CDR2 SVGIG (reference sequence). The CDR3 totals 15 residues.

This clonotype was counted ten times or more. This sequence joins TRBV3-1 and TRBJ2-2; D is ambiguous. CDR3 length: 14 amino acids. Trimming cost V 4 bases and J 4 bases, with 10 bases left between them. Germline loops: CDR1 LGHDT, CDR2 YNNKEL (reference sequence). CDR3 in amino acids: CASSPRLSTGELFF. CDR3 coding DNA: TGTGCCAGCAGCCCTCGTTTGAGCACCGGGGAGCTGTTTTTT.

The table lists this clonotype with many counts. The CDR3, as DNA: TGTGCCAGCAGTTTAGTCGCGGGACTAGCCATTGCCGATACGCAGTATTTT. Translated: CASSLVAGLAIADTQYF. The chain couples TRBV12-3 or TRBV12-4 to TRBJ2-3, with 9 bases aligning to TRBD2. V gave up 1 base and J gave up 6 bases; unmatched junction bases: 11. The CDR3 runs to 17 residues.

This clonotype showed up just a few times. The chain employs TRBV20-1 and TRBJ1-6; TRBD1 agrees at 7 bases. With V trimmed by 8 bases and J by 10 bases, 14 bases remained unmatched. The CDR3 spans 14 residues. The germline gives CDR1 DFQATT, CDR2 SNEGSKA (reference sequence). The CDR3 is CSTAGDRAGSPLHF. In nucleotides, the CDR3 is TGCAGTACTGCTGGCGACAGGGCTGGGTCACCCCTCCACTTT.

The sample holds a few counts of this clonotype. This chain links TRBV11-2 with TRBJ2-3; D perhaps matches TRBD2 (5 bases). This CDR3 contains 17 residues. Germline CDR1 is SGHAT and CDR2 is FQNNGV. V was cut by 5 bases and J by 3 bases, with 21 bases left in between. The CDR3 reads CASSPSHPGRKTDTQYF. The CDR3 DNA is TGTGCCAGCAGCCCTAGTCACCCGGGAAGGAAGACAGATACGCAGTATTTT.

There are a few counts of this clonotype. The gene calls are TRBV5-4 and TRBJ2-7; TRBD2 matches at 9 bases. CDR3 length equals 16 residues. V was pared by 3 bases and J by 5 bases, with 12 bases of the junction left unmatched. Germline V CDR1 and CDR2: SGHNT, YYREEE (reference sequence). CDR3 bases: TGTGCCAGCAGCTCTCAAAACGCGGGACTAGCCCACGAGCAGTACTTC. Its protein is CASSSQNAGLAHEQYF.

V is TRBV7-2 and J is TRBJ2-7; 7 positions match TRBD1. This CDR3 is 16 amino acids long. V dropped 1 base and J dropped 1; count of bases not matched to a gene: 7. CDR1 is SGHTA and CDR2 is FQGNSA in the germline V gene. The DNA of the CDR3 is TGTGCCAGCAGCTTAGTTAAGGGGGCGCCTTCCTACGAGCAGTACTTC. Amino acid sequence: CASSLVKGAPSYEQYF.

V is TRBV28 and J is TRBJ1-5; D unclear. The CDR3 extends over 16 amino acids. Per germline, CDR1 MDHEN and CDR2 SYDVKM. With 10 bases removed from V and 3 bases from J, the gap between germline ends came to 22 bases. The CDR3 sequence: CATEFSERIPNQPQHF. In DNA, the CDR3 is TGTGCCACCGAGTTCTCCGAGCGGATCCCCAATCAGCCCCAGCATTTT.

This chain links TRBV30 with TRBJ2-1; TRBD2 aligns across 11 bases. Looked up from germline, CDR1 is GTSNPN and CDR2 is SVGIG (reference sequence). The CDR3 has 18 residues. The CDR3 reads CAHLPLPELAGVYNEQFF. DNA for the CDR3: TGTGCGCACCTACCTCTCCCCGAACTAGCGGGGGTCTACAATGAGCAGTTCTTC.

In this sample, this clonotype turned up once. The chain links TRBV20-1 to TRBJ2-7; tentative D call: TRBD2 (6 bases). The CDR3 has 13 amino acids. Germline CDR1 is DFQATT and CDR2 is SNEGSKA (reference sequence). Between the trimmed V and J ends, which lost 3 bases and 6 bases, there was a span of 15 bases. CDR3 amino acids: CSARSWGEREQYF. CDR3 bases: TGCAGTGCTAGGTCTTGGGGGGAACGCGAGCAGTACTTC.

This clonotype was seen repeatedly, ten times or more. The rearrangement links TRBV13 to TRBJ1-1; D is possibly TRBD1 (5 bases). This CDR3 has 13 residues. Trimming stripped 1 base from V and 5 bases from J, with 8 bases between. Per germline, CDR1 PRHDT and CDR2 FYEKMQ (reference sequence). The CDR3 protein is CASSLVGRTEAFF. The CDR3 DNA reads TGTGCCAGCAGCTTAGTGGGGCGGACTGAAGCTTTCTTT.

This clonotype was seen more than once but under ten times. V is TRBV6-1 and J is TRBJ1-1, with D perhaps TRBD1 (6 bases). Trimming took off 1 base at V and 5 bases at J, with 8 bases between the two ends. From germline, CDR1 is MNHNS and CDR2 SASEGT. This CDR3 is built from 13 residues. Here the CDR3 reads CASSEVRGTEAFF. The CDR3 DNA follows: TGTGCCAGCAGTGAAGTAAGGGGGACTGAAGCTTTCTTT.

In this sample, this clonotype turned up a few times. The chain couples TRBV30 to TRBJ2-1; TRBD1 might be the D (7 bases). The CDR3 runs 15 residues. The germline gives CDR1 GTSNPN, CDR2 SVGIG (reference sequence). The V gene lost 6 bases and the J gene lost 5 bases, with 20 bases spanning the gap. The CDR3 DNA is TGTGCCTGCCCAACAGGGGCGGGAAGGGACAATGAGCAGTTCTTC. It encodes CACPTGAGRDNEQFF.

The chain couples TRBV3-1 to TRBJ2-3; D is unclear. CDR1 is LGHDT, CDR2 YNNKEL, per germline (reference sequence). The CDR3 covers 14 residues. V was pared by 0 bases and J by 2 bases, with 6 bases between. The CDR3 region is CASSQDGYTDTQYF. The DNA of the CDR3 is TGTGCCAGCAGCCAAGACGGATACACAGATACGCAGTATTTT.

The sample holds many counts of this clonotype. The V call is TRBV11-3, the J call TRBJ2-7, with TRBD2 matching over 9 bases. The ends lost 5 bases at V and 5 bases at J; junction bases unmatched: 10. Germline assignment: CDR1 SGHNT and CDR2 YENEEA. The CDR3 contains 15 residues. CDR3 coding DNA: TGTGCCAGCAGCAGAGAGACTAGCGGAGCCAACGAGCAGTACTTC. As protein: CASSRETSGANEQYF. The entire variable domain, with the rest obtained from reference TRBV11-3 and TRBJ2-7, is as follows: EAGVVQSPRYKIIEKKQPVAFWCNPISGHNTLYWYLQNLGQGPELLIRYENEEAVDDSQLPKDRFSAERLKGVDSTLKIQPAELGDSAVYLCASSRETSGANEQYFGPGTRLTVT.

This clonotype was found many times. This chain links TRBV12-3 or TRBV12-4 with TRBJ1-2; D is possibly TRBD1 (5 bases). The CDR3 has 13 residues. V lost 6 bases and J lost 6, with 14 bases in between. The CDR3 is CASSPRESDGYTF. The CDR3 DNA sequence: TGTGCCAGCAGCCCCAGGGAGTCTGATGGCTACACCTTC.

CDR3 region: CASSLWVAGGLPGTQYF. The CDR3 nucleotides are TGTGCCAGCAGTTTATGGGTAGCGGGAGGACTCCCAGGTACGCAGTATTTT. The rearrangement joins TRBV27 to TRBJ2-3; the match to TRBD2 covers 10 bases. The trim removed 1 base at V and 8 bases at J, leaving 12 bases unmatched. The CDR3 extends over 17 amino acids. CDR1 and CDR2 from the germline V gene are MNHEY and SMNVEV (reference sequence).

This clonotype was observed a handful of times. The V call is TRBV7-8, the J call TRBJ1-5; 7 bases are shared with TRBD1. This CDR3 spans 15 amino acids. Germline V gives CDR1 SGHVS, CDR2 FQNEAQ. V dropped 3 bases and J dropped 3; count of bases not matched to a gene: 5. The CDR3 here is CASSFSGQNNQPQHF. The DNA for the CDR3 is TGTGCCAGCAGCTTCTCGGGACAGAACAATCAGCCCCAGCATTTT.

This clonotype was seen only a few times. V gene TRBV20-1 combines with J gene TRBJ2-7; D tentatively fits TRBD1 or TRBD2 (5 bases each). Germline loops: CDR1 DFQATT, CDR2 SNEGSKA (reference sequence). The CDR3 runs 16 residues. V lost 1 base to trimming and J lost 0 bases, with 16 bases between them. CDR3 sequence (DNA): TGCAGTGCTAGAGCGCTAGACGGGACCCACTCCTACGAGCAGTACTTC. It is translated as CSARALDGTHSYEQYF.

This clonotype was recorded many times. This sequence joins TRBV20-1 and TRBJ2-1; 7 positions agree with TRBD2. The CDR3 covers 16 residues. Germline V gene sequence: CDR1 DFQATT, CDR2 SNEGSKA (reference sequence). V shed 0 bases and J 0 bases; nucleotides not matched to a gene: 5. The CDR3 here is CSARDHSSGSYNEQFF. CDR3 nucleotide sequence: TGCAGTGCTAGAGATCATTCTAGCGGCTCCTACAATGAGCAGTTCTTC.

The chain carries TRBV20-1 and TRBJ2-7; TRBD2 is a possible D gene (5 bases). This CDR3 has 13 amino acids. Germline V CDR1 and CDR2: DFQATT, SNEGSKA (reference sequence). Trimming stripped 1 base from V and 1 base from J, with 8 bases between. CDR3 coding DNA: TGCAGTGCTAGAGCCCGGAGGTCCTACGAGCAGTACTTC. Its protein product is CSARARRSYEQYF.

There are many counts of this clonotype. The V call is TRBV11-2, the J call TRBJ1-2, with 7 bases that match TRBD1. Germline CDR1 is SGHAT and CDR2 is FQNNGV. This CDR3 has 16 residues. Trimming at V came to 5 bases and at J to 6 bases, leaving 15 bases not matched to a gene. CDR3 loop: CASSLSRAGGRDGYTF. The CDR3 DNA sequence: TGTGCCAGCAGCCTCAGTAGGGCAGGGGGTAGAGATGGCTACACCTTC.

V usage is TRBV6-1 and J usage is TRBJ1-5; D gene uncertain. From germline, CDR1 is MNHNS and CDR2 SASEGT. V was cut by 8 bases and J by 7 bases, with 15 bases left in between. This CDR3 has 13 amino acids. This CDR3 reads CASGTAGRQPQHF. The CDR3 DNA reads as TGTGCCAGCGGAACGGCAGGCAGGCAGCCCCAGCATTTT.

The chain links TRBV30 to TRBJ2-5; weak D call: TRBD1 (5 bases). The CDR3 has 16 amino acids. V was shortened by 0 bases and J by 1 base, with 15 bases between the two germline ends. Germline V lookup: CDR1 GTSNPN, CDR2 SVGIG (reference sequence). The CDR3 here is CAWSVRSRTLQETQYF. The CDR3 DNA reads as TGTGCCTGGAGTGTACGGAGCAGGACACTCCAAGAGACCCAGTACTTC. Full variable domain (remainder filled in from reference TRBV30 and TRBJ2-5): SQTIHQWPATLVQPVGSPLSLECTVEGTSNPNLYWYRQAAGRGLQLLFYSVGIGQISSEVPQNLSASRPQDRQFILSSKKLLLSDSGFYLCAWSVRSRTLQETQYFGPGTRLLVL.